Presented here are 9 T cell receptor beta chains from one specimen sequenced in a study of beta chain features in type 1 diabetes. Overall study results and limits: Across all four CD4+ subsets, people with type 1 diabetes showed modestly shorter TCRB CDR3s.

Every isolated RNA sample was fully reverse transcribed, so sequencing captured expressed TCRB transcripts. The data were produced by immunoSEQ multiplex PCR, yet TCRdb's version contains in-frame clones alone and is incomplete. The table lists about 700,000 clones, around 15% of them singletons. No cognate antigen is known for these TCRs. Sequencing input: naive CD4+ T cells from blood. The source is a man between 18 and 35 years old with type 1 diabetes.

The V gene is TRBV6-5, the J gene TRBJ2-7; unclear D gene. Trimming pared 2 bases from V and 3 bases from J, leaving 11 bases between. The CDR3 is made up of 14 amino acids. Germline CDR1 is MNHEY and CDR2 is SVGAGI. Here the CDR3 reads CASSYHDVVYEQYF. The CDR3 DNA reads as TGTGCCAGCAGTTACCATGACGTAGTCTACGAGCAGTACTTC.

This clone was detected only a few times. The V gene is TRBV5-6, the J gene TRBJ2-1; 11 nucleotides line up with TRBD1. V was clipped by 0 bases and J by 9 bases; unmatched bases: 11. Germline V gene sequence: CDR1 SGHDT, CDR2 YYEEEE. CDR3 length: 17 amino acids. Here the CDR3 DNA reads TGTGCCAGCAGCTTGGCCCTGGGACAGGGGGTTAGTAGTGAGCAGTTCTTC. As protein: CASSLALGQGVSSEQFF.

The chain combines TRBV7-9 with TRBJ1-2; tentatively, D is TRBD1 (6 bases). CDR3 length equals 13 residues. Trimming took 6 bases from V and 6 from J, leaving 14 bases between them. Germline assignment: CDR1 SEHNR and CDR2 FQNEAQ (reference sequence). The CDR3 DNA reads TGTGCCAGCAGTCAGGGACAAGGGAATGGCTACACCTTC. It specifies CASSQGQGNGYTF. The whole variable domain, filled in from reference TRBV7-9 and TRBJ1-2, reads DTGVSQNPRHKITKRGQNVTFRCDPISEHNRLYWYRQTLGQGPEFLTYFQNEAQLEKSRLLSDRFSAERPKGSFSTLEIQRTEQGDSAMYLCASSQGQGNGYTFGSGTRLTVV.

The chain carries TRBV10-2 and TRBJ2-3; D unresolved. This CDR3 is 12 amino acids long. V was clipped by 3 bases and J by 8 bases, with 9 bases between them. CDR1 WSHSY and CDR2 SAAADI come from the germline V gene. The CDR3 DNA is TGCGCCAGCAGTGATGGGTATGGTACGCAGTATTTT. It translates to CASSDGYGTQYF.

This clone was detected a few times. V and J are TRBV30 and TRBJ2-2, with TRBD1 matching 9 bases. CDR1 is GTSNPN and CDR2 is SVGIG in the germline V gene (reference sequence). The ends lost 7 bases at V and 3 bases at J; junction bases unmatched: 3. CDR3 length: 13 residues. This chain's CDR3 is CAYWTGDTGELFF. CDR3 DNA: TGTGCCTACTGGACAGGGGACACCGGGGAGCTGTTTTTT.

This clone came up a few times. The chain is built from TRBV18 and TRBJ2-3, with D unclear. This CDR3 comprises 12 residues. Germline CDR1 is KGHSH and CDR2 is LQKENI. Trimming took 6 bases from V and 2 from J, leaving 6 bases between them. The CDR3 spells CASSEPTDTQYF. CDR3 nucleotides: TGTGCCAGCTCCGAACCCACAGATACGCAGTATTTT.

CDR3 sequence reads: CASSPLGQGDNEQFF. CDR3 bases: TGTGCCAGCTCACCATTGGGACAGGGAGACAATGAGCAGTTCTTC. This sequence joins TRBV18 and TRBJ2-1; 9 bases are shared with TRBD1. The germline V gene has CDR1 KGHSH and CDR2 LQKENI. The V gene end was trimmed by 2 bases and the J gene end by 5 bases; junction bases not matched to a gene: 4. The CDR3 runs 15 residues.

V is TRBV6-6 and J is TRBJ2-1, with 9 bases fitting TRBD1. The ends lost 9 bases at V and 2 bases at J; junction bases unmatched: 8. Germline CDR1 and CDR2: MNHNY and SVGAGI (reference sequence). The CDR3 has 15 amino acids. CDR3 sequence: CASRWGTGTYNEQFF. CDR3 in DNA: TGTGCCAGTCGATGGGGGACAGGGACCTACAATGAGCAGTTCTTC.

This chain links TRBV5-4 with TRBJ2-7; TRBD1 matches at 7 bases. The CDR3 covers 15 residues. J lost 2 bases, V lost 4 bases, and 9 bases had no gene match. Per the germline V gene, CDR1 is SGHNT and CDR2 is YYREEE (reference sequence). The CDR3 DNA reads TGTGCCAGCAGCCCCTCGACAGGGCCACCCTACGAGCAGTACTTC. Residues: CASSPSTGPPYEQYF. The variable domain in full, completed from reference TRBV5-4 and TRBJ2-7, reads ETGVTQSPTHLIKTRGQQVTLRCSSQSGHNTVSWYQQALGQGPQFIFQYYREEENGRGNFPPRFSGLQFPNYSSELNVNALELDDSALYLCASSPSTGPPYEQYFGPGTRLTVT.